Listed below are T cell receptor beta chains from one sample, sequenced in a study of shared T cell receptors in the human thymus. Profiled with immunoSEQ multiplex PCR; TCRdb holds only in-frame clones, not every one. The profile shows hundreds of thousands of clones, approximately 80% of them singletons. These same records also appear under a second study, on human thymus T cells.

Material: thymocytes. Every receptor here comes from a boy in the first two years of life with a congenital heart defect. CDR3s include the opening cysteine and the closing phenylalanine or tryptophan. A D gene is named only where the DNA matches it firmly. A row's size may be missing; if present it is once, few, many or a size class.

>.|TRBJ2-2|TRBD1|TRBV6-1
TGTGCCAGCAGTGAAGCGGGGACAGGGAACACCGGGGAGCTGTTTTTT
CASSEAGTGNTGELFF
>few|TRBJ1-4|.|TRBV2
TGTGCCAGCAGTGAAGCGCTGAGAAAAAAACTGTTTTTT
CASSEALRKKLFF
>.|TRBJ2-7|TRBD1|TRBV10-1
TGCGCCAGCAGCGGACAAAGATGGGACAGCTCCTACGAGCAGTACTTC
CASSGQRWDSSYEQYF
>.|TRBJ1-4|TRBD1|TRBV23-1
TGCGCCAGCAGTCCTTGGGATTCTGGGACAGCTAACATTAATGAAAAACTGTTTTTT
CASSPWDSGTANINEKLFF
>.|TRBJ2-1|.|TRBV30
TGTGCCTGGAGTGCGGGACTTCCAAGCTCCTACAATGAGCAGTTCTTC
CAWSAGLPSSYNEQFF
>.|TRBJ1-2|.|TRBV5-6
TGTGCCAGCAGCGAGGACAGCCCACCAATGAGGCGTGGGATACGCTACACCTTC
CASSEDSPPMRRGIRYTF
>once|TRBJ2-2|TRBD1|TRBV5-1
TGCGCCAGCAGCCATACAGGGGGACGGGACACCGGGGAGCTGTTTTTT
CASSHTGGRDTGELFF
>.|TRBJ2-7|.|TRBV27
TGTGCCAGCAGTTTATCCAGAATGGACGAGCAGTACTTC
CASSLSRMDEQYF
>.|TRBJ1-2|TRBD1|TRBV12-5
TGTGCTACCTGTCTTACCGCGGACAGGGGGCGAGGGTATGGCTACACCTTC
CATCLTADRGRGYGYTF
>.|TRBJ2-5|TRBD1|TRBV5-1
TGCGCCAGCAGCTTGGGACAGGGGGTAGGGTTACACCAAGAGACCCAGTACTTC
CASSLGQGVGLHQETQYF
>once|TRBJ2-7|.|TRBV11-2
TGTGCCAGCAGCGGGCGGGCCGGGACTTCTTGGGAGCAGTACTTC
CASSGRAGTSWEQYF
>.|TRBJ2-1|TRBD2|TRBV6-5
TGTGCCAGCAGTTACTCCTCGGGAGGGGGGGAGCAGTTCTTC
CASSYSSGGGEQFF
>.|TRBJ2-3|TRBD2|TRBV28
TGTGCCAGCAGTGCGGGACTCGTACCGGGACTAGCGGGAGGCCTCTTAACAGATACGCAGTATTTT
CASSAGLVPGLAGGLLTDTQYF
>.|TRBJ2-2|TRBD1|TRBV18
TGTGCCAGCTCACCACCGGAGGCCAGGGGGCTGGCCGACACCGGGGAGCTGTTTTTT
CASSPPEARGLADTGELFF
>.|TRBJ2-7|.|TRBV6-1
TGTGCCAGCCGGTTCCACGAGCAGTACTTC
CASRFHEQYF
>.|TRBJ2-7|TRBD1|TRBV6-1
TGTGCCAGCAGGCAATCAGGGGGCAACTCCTACGAGCAGTACTTC
CASRQSGGNSYEQYF
>.|TRBJ1-5|.|TRBV30
TGTGACTGGAGTGGGGGAGCGGGAGGGGGTCAGCCCCAGCATTTT
CDWSGGAGGGQPQHF
>.|TRBJ2-7|TRBD2|TRBV27
TGTGCCAGCAGTTTTTTTGTAGCGGGAAAGTACGAGCAGTACTTC
CASSFFVAGKYEQYF
>.|TRBJ1-1|TRBD1|TRBV4-3
TGCGCCAGCAGCCAGGACAGGGTCATCTTCTCTGAAGCTTTCTTT
CASSQDRVIFSEAFF
>.|TRBJ2-1|.|TRBV25-1
TGTGCCAGCAGGCGAGCGGGCCTCAATGAGCAGTTCTTC
CASRRAGLNEQFF
>.|TRBJ2-7|TRBD1|TRBV11-2
TGTGCCAGCAGCTCTCCGGGACAGTCCTACGAGCAGTACTTC
CASSSPGQSYEQYF
>.|TRBJ2-1|TRBD2|TRBV11-3
TGTGCCAGCAGCGGGACTAGCGGGAGGCCGAGCTCCTACAATGAGCAGTTCTTC
CASSGTSGRPSSYNEQFF
>.|TRBJ2-7|TRBD1|TRBV5-1
TGCGCCAGCAACCTCGGACAGGGCCGAGGCCTTGGCGAGCAGTACTTC
CASNLGQGRGLGEQYF
>.|TRBJ2-7|TRBD1|TRBV19
TGTGCCAGTAGTATAGATCTGACAGGGCCCCCGCGAGAGCAGTACTTC
CASSIDLTGPPREQYF
>.|TRBJ2-1|TRBD2|TRBV4-3
TGCGCCAGCAGCCAATTAGCGGGCCCCTACTACAATGAGCAGTTCTTC
CASSQLAGPYYNEQFF
>.|TRBJ2-3|TRBD2|TRBV28
TGTGCCAGCAGTCGTCCCTGGGCTAGCGGGAGTTCAGATACGCAGTATTTT
CASSRPWASGSSDTQYF
>once|TRBJ2-1|.|TRBV28
TGTGCCAGCAGTACCAGGGGGGATTCCTACAATGAGCAGTTCTTC
CASSTRGDSYNEQFF
>.|TRBJ2-1|TRBD2|TRBV9
TGTGCCAGCAGCTCTCATCGACGGGAGGGATGCAATGAGCAGTTCTTC
CASSSHRREGCNEQFF
>.|TRBJ1-5|.|TRBV30
TGTGCCTGGAGTAAGTCCCAGGGGCGAGGACAGCCCCAGCATTTT
CAWSKSQGRGQPQHF
>.|TRBJ2-7|.|TRBV4-3
TGCGCCAGCAGCCAAGATATGTGGGGTAGCGGTTCTGCCTACGAGCAGTACTTC
CASSQDMWGSGSAYEQYF